This TCR beta chain was identified during a study of blood T cell repertoires in COVID-19. The table came from immunoSEQ multiplex PCR; TCRdb's copy has only in-frame clones and leaves some out. The table records about 150,000 clones, about 85% of them present only once. Germline V gene lookup returns CDR1 LNHDA and CDR2 SQIVND (reference sequence). The V end lost 8 bases, the J end lost 3 bases, and 10 bases lay between the germline ends. CDR3 length: 12 residues. There are a few counts of this clone. The V and J genes are TRBV19 and TRBJ1-2; D may be TRBD1 (5 bases). The sample consisted of peripheral blood. The TCR comes from a woman in her fifties or sixties with COVID-19, enrolled during active disease. The CDR3: CASDDSDYGYTF. CDR3 coding DNA: TGTGCCAGTGACGACAGTGACTATGGCTACACCTTC.